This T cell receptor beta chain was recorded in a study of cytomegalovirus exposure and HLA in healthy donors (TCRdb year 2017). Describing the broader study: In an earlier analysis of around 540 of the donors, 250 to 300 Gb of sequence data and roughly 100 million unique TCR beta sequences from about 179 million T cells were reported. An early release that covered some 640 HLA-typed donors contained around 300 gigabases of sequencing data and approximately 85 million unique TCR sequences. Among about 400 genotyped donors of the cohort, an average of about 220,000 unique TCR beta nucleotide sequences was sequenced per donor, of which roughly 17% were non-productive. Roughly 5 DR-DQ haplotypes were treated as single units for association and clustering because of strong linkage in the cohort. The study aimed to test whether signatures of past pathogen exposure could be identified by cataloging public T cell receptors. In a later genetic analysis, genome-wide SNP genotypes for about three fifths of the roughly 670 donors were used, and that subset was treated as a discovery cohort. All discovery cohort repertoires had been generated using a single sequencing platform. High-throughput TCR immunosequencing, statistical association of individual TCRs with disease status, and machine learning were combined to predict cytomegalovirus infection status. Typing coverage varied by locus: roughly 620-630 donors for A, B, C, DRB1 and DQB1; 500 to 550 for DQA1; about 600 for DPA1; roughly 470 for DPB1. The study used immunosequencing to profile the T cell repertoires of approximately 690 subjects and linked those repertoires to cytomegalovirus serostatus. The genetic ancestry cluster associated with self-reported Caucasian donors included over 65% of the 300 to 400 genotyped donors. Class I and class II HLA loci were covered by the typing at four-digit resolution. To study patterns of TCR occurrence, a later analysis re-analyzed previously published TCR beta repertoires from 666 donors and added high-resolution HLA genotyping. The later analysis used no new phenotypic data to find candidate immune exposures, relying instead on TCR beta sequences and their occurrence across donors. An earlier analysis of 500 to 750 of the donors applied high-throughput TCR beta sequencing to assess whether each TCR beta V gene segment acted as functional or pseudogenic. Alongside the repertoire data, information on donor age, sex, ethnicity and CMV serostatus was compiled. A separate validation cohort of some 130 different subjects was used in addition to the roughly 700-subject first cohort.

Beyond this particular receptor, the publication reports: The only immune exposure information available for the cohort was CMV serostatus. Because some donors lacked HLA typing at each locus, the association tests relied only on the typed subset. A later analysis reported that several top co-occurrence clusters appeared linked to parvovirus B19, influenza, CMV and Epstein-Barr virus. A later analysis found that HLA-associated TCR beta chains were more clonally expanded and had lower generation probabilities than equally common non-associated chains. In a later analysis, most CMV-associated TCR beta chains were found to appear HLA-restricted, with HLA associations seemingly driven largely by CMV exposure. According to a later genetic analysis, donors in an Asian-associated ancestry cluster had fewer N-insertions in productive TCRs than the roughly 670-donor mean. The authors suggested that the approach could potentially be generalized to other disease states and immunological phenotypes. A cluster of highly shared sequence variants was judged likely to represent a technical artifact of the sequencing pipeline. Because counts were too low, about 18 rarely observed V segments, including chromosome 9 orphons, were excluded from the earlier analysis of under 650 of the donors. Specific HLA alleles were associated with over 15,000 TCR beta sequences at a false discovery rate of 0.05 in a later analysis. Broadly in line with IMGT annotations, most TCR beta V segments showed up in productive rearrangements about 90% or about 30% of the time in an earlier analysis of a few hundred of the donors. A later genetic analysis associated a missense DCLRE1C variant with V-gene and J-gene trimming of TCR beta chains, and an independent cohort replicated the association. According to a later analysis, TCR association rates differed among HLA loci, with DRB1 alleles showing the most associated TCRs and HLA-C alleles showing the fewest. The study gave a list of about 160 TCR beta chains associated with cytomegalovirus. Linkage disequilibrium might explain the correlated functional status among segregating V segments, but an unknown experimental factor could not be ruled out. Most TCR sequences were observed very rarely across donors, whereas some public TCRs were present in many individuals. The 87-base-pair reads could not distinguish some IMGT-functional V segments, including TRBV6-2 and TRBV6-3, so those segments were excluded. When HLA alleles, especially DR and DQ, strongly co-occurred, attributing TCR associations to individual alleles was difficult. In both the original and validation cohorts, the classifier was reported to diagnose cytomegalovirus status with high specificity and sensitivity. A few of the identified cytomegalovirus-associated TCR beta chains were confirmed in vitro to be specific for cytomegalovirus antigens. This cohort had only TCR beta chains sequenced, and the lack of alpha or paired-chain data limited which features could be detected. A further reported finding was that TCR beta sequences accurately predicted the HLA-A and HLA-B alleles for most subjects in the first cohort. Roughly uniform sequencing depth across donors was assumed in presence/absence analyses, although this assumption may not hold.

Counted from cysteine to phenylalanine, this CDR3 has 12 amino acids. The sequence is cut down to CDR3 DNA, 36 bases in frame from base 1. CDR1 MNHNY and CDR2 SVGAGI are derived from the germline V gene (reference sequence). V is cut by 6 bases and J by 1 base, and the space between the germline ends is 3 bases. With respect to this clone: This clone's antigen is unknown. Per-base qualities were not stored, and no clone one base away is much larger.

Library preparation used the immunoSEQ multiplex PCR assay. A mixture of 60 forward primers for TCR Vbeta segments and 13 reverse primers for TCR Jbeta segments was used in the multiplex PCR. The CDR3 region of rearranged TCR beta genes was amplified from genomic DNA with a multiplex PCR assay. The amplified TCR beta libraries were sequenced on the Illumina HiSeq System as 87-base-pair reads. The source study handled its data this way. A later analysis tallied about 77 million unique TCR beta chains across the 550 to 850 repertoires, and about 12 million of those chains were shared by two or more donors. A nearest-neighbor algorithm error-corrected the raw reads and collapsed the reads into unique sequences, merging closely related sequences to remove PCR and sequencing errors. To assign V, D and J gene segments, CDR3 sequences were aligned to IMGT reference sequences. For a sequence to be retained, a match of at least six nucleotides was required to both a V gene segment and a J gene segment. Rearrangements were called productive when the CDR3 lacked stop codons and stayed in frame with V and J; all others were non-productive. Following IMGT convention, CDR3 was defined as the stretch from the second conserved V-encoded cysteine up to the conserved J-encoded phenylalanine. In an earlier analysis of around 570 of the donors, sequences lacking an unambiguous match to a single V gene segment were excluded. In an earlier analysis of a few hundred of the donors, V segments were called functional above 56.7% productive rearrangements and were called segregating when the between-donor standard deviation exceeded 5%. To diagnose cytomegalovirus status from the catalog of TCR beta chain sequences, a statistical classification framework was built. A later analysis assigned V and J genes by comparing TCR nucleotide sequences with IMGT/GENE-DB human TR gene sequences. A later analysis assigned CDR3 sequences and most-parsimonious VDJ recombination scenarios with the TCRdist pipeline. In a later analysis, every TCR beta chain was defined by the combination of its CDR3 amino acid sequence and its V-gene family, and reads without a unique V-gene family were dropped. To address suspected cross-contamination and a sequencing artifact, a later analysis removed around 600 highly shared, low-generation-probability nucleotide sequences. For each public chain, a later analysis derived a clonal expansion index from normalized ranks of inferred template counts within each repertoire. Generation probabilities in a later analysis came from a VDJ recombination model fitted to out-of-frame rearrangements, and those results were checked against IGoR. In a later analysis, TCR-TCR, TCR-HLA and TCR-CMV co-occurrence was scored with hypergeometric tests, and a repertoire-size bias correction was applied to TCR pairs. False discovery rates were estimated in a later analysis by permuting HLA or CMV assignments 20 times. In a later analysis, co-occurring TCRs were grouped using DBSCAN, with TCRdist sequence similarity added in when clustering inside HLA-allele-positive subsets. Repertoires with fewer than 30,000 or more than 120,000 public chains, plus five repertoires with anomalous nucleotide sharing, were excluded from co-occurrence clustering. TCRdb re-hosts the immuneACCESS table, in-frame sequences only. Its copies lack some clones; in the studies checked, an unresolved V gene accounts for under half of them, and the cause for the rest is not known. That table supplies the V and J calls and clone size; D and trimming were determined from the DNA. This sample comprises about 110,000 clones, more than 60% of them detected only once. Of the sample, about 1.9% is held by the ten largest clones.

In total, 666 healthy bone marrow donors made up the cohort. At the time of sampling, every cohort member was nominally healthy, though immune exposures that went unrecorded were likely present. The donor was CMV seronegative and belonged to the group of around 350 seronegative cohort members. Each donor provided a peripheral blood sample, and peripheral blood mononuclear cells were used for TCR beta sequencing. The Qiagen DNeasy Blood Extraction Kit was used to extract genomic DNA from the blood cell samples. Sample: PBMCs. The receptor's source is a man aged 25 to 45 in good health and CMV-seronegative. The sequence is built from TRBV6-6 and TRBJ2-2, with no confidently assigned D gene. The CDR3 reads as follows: CASRLNTGELFF. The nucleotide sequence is TGTGCCAGCAGACTGAACACCGGGGAGCTGTTTTTT.